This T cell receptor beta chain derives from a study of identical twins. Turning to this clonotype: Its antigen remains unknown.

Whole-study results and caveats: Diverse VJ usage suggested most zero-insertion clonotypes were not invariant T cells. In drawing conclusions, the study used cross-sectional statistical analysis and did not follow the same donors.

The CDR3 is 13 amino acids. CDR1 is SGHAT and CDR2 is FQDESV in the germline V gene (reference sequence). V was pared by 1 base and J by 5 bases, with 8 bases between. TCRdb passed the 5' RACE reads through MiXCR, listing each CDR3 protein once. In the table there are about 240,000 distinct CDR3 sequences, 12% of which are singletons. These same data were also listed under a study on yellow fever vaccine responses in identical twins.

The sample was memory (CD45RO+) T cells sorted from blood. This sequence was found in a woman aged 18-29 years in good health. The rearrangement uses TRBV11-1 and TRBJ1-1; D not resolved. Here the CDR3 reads CASSLDTVTEAFF. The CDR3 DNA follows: TGTGCCAGCAGCTTAGACACAGTAACTGAAGCTTTCTTT. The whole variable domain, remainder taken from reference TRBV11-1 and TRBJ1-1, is EAEVAQSPRYKITEKSQAVAFWCDPISGHATLYWYRQILGQGPELLVQFQDESVVDDSQLPKDRFSAERLKGVDSTLKIQPAELGDSAMYLCASSLDTVTEAFFGQGTRLTVV.